The next 31 T cell receptor beta chains were all read from a single sample in a study of T-cell reconstitution after alpha-beta-depleted transplantation in children. Unique molecular identifiers were incorporated during preparation of the TCRbeta library. TCRdb ran MiXCR on the PCR reads and lists one entry per CDR3 protein. Among tens of thousands of distinct CDR3 sequences listed, 11% were seen once. Sequencing was performed on PBMCs from the stem cell graft donor, taken from the stem cell graft. The receptors originated from a human donor who donated a stem cell graft to a child with chronic granulomatous disease.

At least ten counts were recorded for this clonotype. The chain recombines TRBV5-5 with TRBJ2-2; no firm D call. The germline CDR1 and CDR2 sequences are SGHKS and YYEKEE (reference sequence). V was cut by 0 bases and J by 7 bases, with 7 bases left in between. CDR3 length: 13 amino acids. CDR3 sequence reads: CASSLGGIGELFF. The CDR3 DNA follows: TGTGCCAGCAGCTTGGGTGGGATCGGGGAGCTGTTTTTT.

This clonotype was seen at least ten times. The rearrangement links TRBV9 to TRBJ2-3, with D perhaps assigned TRBD1 or TRBD2 (5 bases each). With 2 bases removed from V and 1 base from J, the gap between germline ends came to 11 bases. The CDR3 consists of 15 residues. Germline CDR1 is SGDLS and CDR2 is YYNGEE. The CDR3 is CASSVRDGRTDTQYF. The DNA of the CDR3 is TGTGCCAGCAGCGTTCGGGACGGTCGCACAGATACGCAGTATTTT.

This clonotype was counted ten times or more. The chain combines TRBV6-5 with TRBJ1-2; 8 nucleotides agree with TRBD1. CDR3 length: 15 amino acids. CDR1 and CDR2 from the germline V gene are MNHEY and SVGAGI. After removal of 4 bases from V and 4 bases from J, the junction contained 8 bases not matched to a gene. DNA for the CDR3: TGTGCCAGCAGTTTCGGACAGGGTCCAACCTATGGCTACACCTTC. Residues: CASSFGQGPTYGYTF.

This clonotype has a count of ten or more. Sequence at one end of the junction differs from germline and may be a read error. CDR3 loop: CASSLNYEWDF. CDR3 coding DNA: TGTGCCAGCAGTCTGAATTACGAGTGGGACTTC. The V and J genes are TRBV28 and TRBJ2-7; D uncertain. The CDR3 has 11 amino acids. CDR1 and CDR2 from the germline V gene are MDHEN and SYDVKM.

This clonotype was detected ten times or more. The CDR3: CASSQLAGGYEQFF. CDR3 bases: TGTGCCAGCAGTCAACTAGCGGGAGGGTATGAGCAGTTCTTC. The chain employs TRBV6-1 and TRBJ2-1, with 13 bases lining up with TRBD2. Germline V CDR1 and CDR2: MNHNS, SASEGT. Unmatched junction bases numbered 3, after V lost 5 bases and J lost 8 bases. This CDR3 has 14 residues.

The table lists this clonotype with many counts. The rearrangement links TRBV3-1 to TRBJ1-1; D may be TRBD1 (5 bases). Germline loops: CDR1 LGHDT, CDR2 YNNKEL (reference sequence). Trimming removed 1 base at V and 6 bases at J, with 6 bases between. The CDR3 contains 12 residues. The CDR3 reads CASSQGGAEAFF. CDR3 coding DNA: TGTGCCAGCAGCCAAGGGGGGGCTGAAGCTTTCTTT. The whole variable domain, remainder taken from reference TRBV3-1 and TRBJ1-1, is DTAVSQTPKYLVTQMGNDKSIKCEQNLGHDTMYWYKQDSKKFLKIMFSYNNKELIINETVPNRFSPKSPDKAHLNLHINSLELGDSAVYFCASSQGGAEAFFGQGTRLTVV.

This clonotype has at least ten counts. The chain employs TRBV9 and TRBJ2-5, with 10 bases fitting TRBD2. This CDR3 region has 18 residues. The J segment lost 4 bases and the V segment lost 0 bases, leaving 12 bases of the junction unmatched. CDR1 is SGDLS, CDR2 YYNGEE, per germline. CDR3 region: CASSVEGTSERRVETQYF. Written as DNA, the CDR3 is TGTGCCAGCAGCGTAGAAGGGACTAGCGAAAGACGGGTAGAGACCCAGTACTTC.

This clonotype was counted at least ten times. The chain recombines TRBV20-1 with TRBJ2-7; 11 bases map to TRBD2. From germline, CDR1 is DFQATT and CDR2 SNEGSKA (reference sequence). V was clipped by 1 base and J by 2 bases; unmatched bases: 7. The CDR3 has 16 amino acids. The CDR3: CSARGRLAGNTYEQYF. For the CDR3, the DNA is TGCAGTGCTAGAGGCAGACTAGCGGGGAATACCTACGAGCAGTACTTC.

This clonotype came up many times. CDR3 amino acids: CASSYSIGGQNHQPQHF. The CDR3 DNA reads TGTGCCAGCAGTTACTCGATTGGCGGACAGAATCATCAGCCCCAGCATTTT. The chain joins TRBV6-5 to TRBJ1-5, with a weak D call TRBD1 (6 bases). CDR3 length: 17 amino acids. Germline CDR1 is MNHEY and CDR2 is SVGAGI. V was shortened by 0 bases and J by 5 bases, with 17 bases between the two germline ends.

This clonotype was counted ten times or more. This chain links TRBV5-1 with TRBJ1-2; D remains ambiguous. There are 16 residues in the CDR3. Per germline, CDR1 SGHRS and CDR2 YFSETQ. The V and J ends lost 5 bases and 10 bases respectively, with 27 bases between them. As DNA, the CDR3 is TGCGCCAGCAGTCAAGAAACCGCGGCAGGTCCCTTCATCTACACCTTC. Its translation: CASSQETAAGPFIYTF. Complete variable domain (other parts from reference TRBV5-1 and TRBJ1-2): KAGVTQTPRYLIKTRGQQVTLSCSPISGHRSVSWYQQTPGQGLQFLFEYFSETQRNKGNFPGRFSGRQFSNSRSEMNVSTLELGDSALYLCASSQETAAGPFIYTFGSGTRLTVV.

This clonotype was counted ten times or more. This chain connects TRBV12-3 or TRBV12-4 to TRBJ2-7; D is unresolved. The CDR3 consists of 14 residues. V was trimmed by 6 bases and J by 0 bases, leaving 12 bases between them. CDR3 DNA sequence: TGTGCCAGCAGCCGCAGACCCGGCTCCTACGAGCAGTACTTC. This sequence encodes CASSRRPGSYEQYF.

J is TRBJ2-7 and V is TRBV9; 9 bases match TRBD2. The V gene's germline CDR1 is SGDLS and CDR2 YYNGEE. J gave up 3 bases and V 0 bases, and 4 bases lay outside the gene matches. This CDR3 is built from 15 residues. The CDR3 loop is CASSVGASGDYEQYF. CDR3 in DNA: TGTGCCAGCAGCGTAGGGGCTAGCGGGGACTACGAGCAGTACTTC.

This clonotype was recorded at least ten times. The CDR3 loop is CASSLEAVTRVGTEAFF. The CDR3 DNA reads TGTGCCAGCAGCTTGGAAGCCGTCACAAGGGTGGGCACTGAAGCTTTCTTT. The chain joins TRBV5-5 to TRBJ1-1; D call uncertain. The CDR3 length is 17 residues. Germline values: CDR1 SGHKS, CDR2 YYEKEE (reference sequence). V was trimmed by 0 bases and J by 4 bases, leaving 19 bases between them.

Many counts were recorded for this clonotype. The chain couples TRBV7-3 to TRBJ2-2; the D gene is possibly TRBD1 (5 bases). V was cut by 5 bases and J by 5 bases, with 18 bases left in between. The length of the CDR3 is 16 residues. CDR1 SGHTA and CDR2 FQGTGA come from the germline V gene. CDR3 in DNA: TGTGCCAGCAGCCCACAGGACACCCGTGGTACCGGGGAGCTGTTTTTT. It specifies CASSPQDTRGTGELFF.

This clonotype came up many times. The CDR3 region is CASSVSGTGMTGELFF. DNA of the CDR3: TGTGCCAGCAGCGTTTCCGGGACAGGGATGACCGGGGAGCTGTTTTTT. This chain joins TRBV9 and TRBJ2-2; 9 bases fit TRBD1. The CDR3 is made up of 16 amino acids. V dropped 2 bases and J dropped 5; count of bases not matched to a gene: 7. CDR1 is SGDLS, CDR2 YYNGEE, per germline.

In its sample, this clonotype was seen many times. This chain joins TRBV6-5 and TRBJ2-1, with 16 nucleotides matching TRBD2. The CDR3 runs to 17 residues. CDR1 MNHEY and CDR2 SVGAGI come from the germline V gene. The trim removed 5 bases at V and 8 bases at J, leaving 9 bases unmatched. The CDR3 coding sequence is TGTGCCAGCAGTCCCGGGACTAGCGGGAGGGCCTTGGATGAGCAGTTCTTC. Its translation is CASSPGTSGRALDEQFF.

This clonotype has a count of ten or more. This chain uses TRBV12-3 or TRBV12-4 with TRBJ2-3, with 9 nucleotides matching TRBD1. V lost 6 bases, J lost 0 bases, and 4 bases stayed unmatched. The CDR3 spans 15 residues. The CDR3 bases are TGTGCCAGCAGCTCGGACAGGGGAAGCACAGATACGCAGTATTTT. As protein: CASSSDRGSTDTQYF.

This chain links TRBV19 with TRBJ1-3; maybe TRBD1 (5 bases). V lost 3 bases to trimming and J lost 1 base, with 7 bases between them. Per the germline V gene, CDR1 is LNHDA and CDR2 is SQIVND (reference sequence). CDR3 size: 14 residues. This chain's CDR3 is CASSMTDSGNTIYF. DNA of the CDR3: TGTGCCAGTAGTATGACAGATTCTGGAAACACCATATATTTT.

This clonotype turned up a few times. V usage is TRBV19 and J usage is TRBJ2-7; D gene uncertain. The CDR3 contains 16 residues. Trimming took off 5 bases at V and 1 base at J, with 18 bases between the two ends. The germline gives CDR1 LNHDA, CDR2 SQIVND (reference sequence). The CDR3 coding sequence is TGTGCCAGTAGTGGACGGAAACTTGGGGAATCCTACGAGCAGTACTTC. It is translated as CASSGRKLGESYEQYF. The full variable domain, its missing parts supplied by reference TRBV19 and TRBJ2-7, is DGGITQSPKYLFRKEGQNVTLSCEQNLNHDAMYWYRQDPGQGLRLIYYSQIVNDFQKGDIAEGYSVSREKKESFPLTVTSAQKNPTAFYLCASSGRKLGESYEQYFGPGTRLTVT.

This rearrangement joins TRBV6-5 to TRBJ1-1; D remains ambiguous. The germline V gene has CDR1 MNHEY and CDR2 SVGAGI. The CDR3 consists of 14 residues. The ends were cut back, 1 base at V and 0 bases at J, with 6 bases in the middle. CDR3 residues: CASSYLQMNTEAFF. The CDR3 DNA follows: TGTGCCAGCAGTTACTTACAGATGAACACTGAAGCTTTCTTT.

In this sample, this clonotype turned up many times. This rearrangement joins TRBV15 to TRBJ2-7, with D possibly being TRBD1 (6 bases). In germline, CDR1 is LNHNV, CDR2 YYDKDF (reference sequence). This CDR3 has 15 amino acids. V lost 3 bases and J lost 3, with 15 bases in between. DNA of the CDR3: TGTGCCACCAGCAGTCTGATTGCAGGGGACTACGAGCAGTACTTC. As protein: CATSSLIAGDYEQYF. The entire variable domain, with the rest obtained from reference TRBV15 and TRBJ2-7, is as follows: DAMVIQNPRYQVTQFGKPVTLSCSQTLNHNVMYWYQQKSSQAPKLLFHYYDKDFNNEADTPDNFQSRRPNTSFCFLDIRSPGLGDTAMYLCATSSLIAGDYEQYFGPGTRLTVT.

This clonotype was counted at least ten times. The genes are TRBV15 and TRBJ2-1, with D perhaps matching TRBD2 (7 bases). The CDR3 loop spans 17 amino acids. The V end was cut by 4 bases, the J end by 4 bases, with 20 bases between. The germline CDR1 and CDR2 sequences are LNHNV and YYDKDF (reference sequence). The CDR3 DNA sequence: TGTGCCACCAGCACTCCCCGCGGGGGCGCGTTTTACAATGAGCAGTTCTTC. It translates to CATSTPRGGAFYNEQFF.

This clonotype was found many times. The chain combines TRBV5-1 with TRBJ2-7; 9 bases match TRBD1. Germline V gene data show CDR1 as SGHRS and CDR2 as YFSETQ. The CDR3 contains 18 residues. V lost 0 bases, J lost 3 bases, and 13 bases stayed unmatched. In nucleotides, the CDR3 is TGCGCCAGCAGCTTGGGATCTCCGTCCGGGACAGGGTACTACGAGCAGTACTTC. This codes for CASSLGSPSGTGYYEQYF.

This clonotype was picked up many times. The rearrangement links TRBV7-2 to TRBJ2-7, with TRBD2 identical over 7 bases. J gave up 3 bases and V 5 bases, and 16 bases lay outside the gene matches. The germline V gene has CDR1 SGHTA and CDR2 FQGNSA. This CDR3 comprises 17 residues. As DNA, the CDR3 is TGTGCCAGCAGCGCGGGCCCGTGGACTAGTAGGGACTACGAGCAGTACTTC. Protein product: CASSAGPWTSRDYEQYF.

The sample holds many counts of this clonotype. This chain connects TRBV28 to TRBJ2-7, with 7 bases identical to TRBD2. CDR1 and CDR2 from the germline V gene are MDHEN and SYDVKM. The CDR3 totals 16 residues. With 6 bases clipped from V and 2 bases from J, the junction kept 13 bases outside the gene matches. As DNA, the CDR3 is TGTGCCAGCAGCTCCTATGGGGGGGGAGCGACCTACGAGCAGTACTTC. Its translation: CASSSYGGGATYEQYF. Variable domain in full (rest from reference TRBV28 and TRBJ2-7): DVKVTQSSRYLVKRTGEKVFLECVQDMDHENMFWYRQDPGLGLRLIYFSYDVKMKEKGDIPEGYSVSREKKERFSLILESASTNQTSMYLCASSSYGGGATYEQYFGPGTRLTVT.

This clonotype was observed many times. The chain is built from TRBV6-5 and TRBJ2-3; D not certain. The germline V and J ends were trimmed by 2 bases and 2 bases, with 14 bases remaining between them. The CDR3 runs to 16 residues. Germline CDR1 MNHEY, CDR2 SVGAGI. The CDR3 is CASSYPSYPATDTQYF. The CDR3 nucleotides read TGTGCCAGCAGTTACCCTTCCTACCCTGCCACAGATACGCAGTATTTT.

This clonotype was detected many times. J is TRBJ2-3 and V is TRBV12-3 or TRBV12-4, with D possibly TRBD2 on 5 matching bases. V lost 7 bases, J lost 0 bases, and 11 bases lay in between. The CDR3 spans 14 residues. The CDR3 nucleotides read TGTGCCAGCACCCCGGAGGCTAGCACAGATACGCAGTATTTT. Its translation is CASTPEASTDTQYF.

This clonotype is categorized as medium-sized. The chain uses TRBV20-1 and TRBJ2-7, with D maybe TRBD1 (6 bases). The CDR3 sequence is 12 residues long. Germline V gene lookup returns CDR1 DFQATT and CDR2 SNEGSKA (reference sequence). V lost 6 bases to trimming and J lost 3 bases, with 12 bases between them. CDR3 region: CSAKGHFYEQYF. The CDR3 DNA sequence: TGCAGTGCCAAGGGACATTTCTACGAGCAGTACTTC.

This clonotype came up many times. The rearrangement joins TRBV9 to TRBJ2-5; TRBD2 agrees at 12 bases. The ends lost 3 bases at V and 4 bases at J; junction bases unmatched: 4. Germline CDR1 is SGDLS and CDR2 is YYNGEE. This CDR3 region has 15 residues. CDR3 amino acids: CASSDGTSGPETQYF. The CDR3 DNA sequence: TGTGCCAGCAGCGATGGGACTAGCGGGCCAGAGACCCAGTACTTC.

This clonotype was counted at least ten times. The rearrangement joins TRBV29-1 to TRBJ2-5; maybe TRBD2 (6 bases). Germline CDR1 is SQVTM and CDR2 is ANQGSEA. There are 10 residues in the CDR3. The CDR3 nucleotides are TGCAGGGGGGGCCAAGAGACCCAGTACTTC. This codes for CRGGQETQYF. Variable domain in full (rest from reference TRBV29-1 and TRBJ2-5): SAVISQKPSRDICQRGTSLTIQCQVDSQVTMMFWYRQQPGQSLTLIATANQGSEATYESGFVIDKFPISRPNLTFSTLTVSNMSPEDSSIYLCRGGQETQYFGPGTRLLVL.

This clonotype has a count of ten or more. The V call is TRBV9, the J call TRBJ2-3; 8 bases line up with TRBD2. V shed 0 bases, J shed 6 bases, and the junction held 6 bases outside the gene matches. CDR3 size: 15 residues. Germline loops: CDR1 SGDLS, CDR2 YYNGEE. The CDR3 region has the DNA TGTGCCAGCAGCGTAGTTGGGACTAGTTCGGATACGCAGTATTTT. It yields the protein CASSVVGTSSDTQYF.